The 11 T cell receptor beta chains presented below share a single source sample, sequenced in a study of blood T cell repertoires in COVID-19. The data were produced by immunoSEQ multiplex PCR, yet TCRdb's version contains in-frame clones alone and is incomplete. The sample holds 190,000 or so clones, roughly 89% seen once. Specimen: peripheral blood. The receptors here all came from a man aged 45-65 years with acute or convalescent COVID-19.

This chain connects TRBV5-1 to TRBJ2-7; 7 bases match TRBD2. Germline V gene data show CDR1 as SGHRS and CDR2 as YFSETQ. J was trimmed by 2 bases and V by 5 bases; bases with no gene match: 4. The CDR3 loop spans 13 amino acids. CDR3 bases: TGCGCCAGCAGGCCTAGCGGACCCTACGAGCAGTACTTC. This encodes CASRPSGPYEQYF.

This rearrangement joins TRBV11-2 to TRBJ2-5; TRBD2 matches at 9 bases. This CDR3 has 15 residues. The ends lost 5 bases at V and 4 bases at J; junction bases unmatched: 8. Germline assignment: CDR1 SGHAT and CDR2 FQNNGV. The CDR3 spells CASSPLAGVLETQYF. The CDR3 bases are TGTGCCAGCAGCCCTTTAGCGGGAGTACTAGAGACCCAGTACTTC.

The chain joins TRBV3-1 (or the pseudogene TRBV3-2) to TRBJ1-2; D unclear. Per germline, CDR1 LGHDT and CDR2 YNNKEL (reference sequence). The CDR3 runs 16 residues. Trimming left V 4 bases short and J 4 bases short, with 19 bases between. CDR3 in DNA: TGTGCCAGCAGCCCCCTTGGTGCGGGGAAATTCTATGGCTACACCTTC. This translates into CASSPLGAGKFYGYTF.

The CDR3 region has the DNA TGTGCCAGCAGCTTAGATCTGGGGTTAGGGGCATCACCCCTCCACTTT. Its protein is CASSLDLGLGASPLHF. The chain employs TRBV11-2 and TRBJ1-6, with D perhaps TRBD1 (5 bases). Trimming removed 0 bases from V and 10 bases from J, with 16 bases in between. The V gene's germline CDR1 is SGHAT and CDR2 FQNNGV. The length of the CDR3 is 16 residues.

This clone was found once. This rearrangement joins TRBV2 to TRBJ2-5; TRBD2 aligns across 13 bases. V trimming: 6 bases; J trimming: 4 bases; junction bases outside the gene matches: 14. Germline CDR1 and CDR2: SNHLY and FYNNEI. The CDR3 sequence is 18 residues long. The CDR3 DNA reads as TGTGCCAGCAGCACACCGGGACTAGCGGGAAAAAGGGGAGAGACCCAGTACTTC. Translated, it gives CASSTPGLAGKRGETQYF.

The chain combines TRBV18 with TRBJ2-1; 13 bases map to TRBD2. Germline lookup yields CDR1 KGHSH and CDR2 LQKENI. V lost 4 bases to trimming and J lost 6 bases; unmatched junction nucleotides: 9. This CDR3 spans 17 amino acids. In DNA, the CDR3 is TGTGCCAGCTCACTTGGGACTAGCGGGACAGGCATCAATGAGCAGTTCTTC. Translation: CASSLGTSGTGINEQFF.

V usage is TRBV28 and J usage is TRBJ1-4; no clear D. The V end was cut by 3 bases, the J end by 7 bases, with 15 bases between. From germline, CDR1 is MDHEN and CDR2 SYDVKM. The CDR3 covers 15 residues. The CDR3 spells CASSFQIEPREKLFF. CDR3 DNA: TGTGCCAGCAGTTTCCAAATCGAGCCTCGTGAAAAACTGTTTTTT.

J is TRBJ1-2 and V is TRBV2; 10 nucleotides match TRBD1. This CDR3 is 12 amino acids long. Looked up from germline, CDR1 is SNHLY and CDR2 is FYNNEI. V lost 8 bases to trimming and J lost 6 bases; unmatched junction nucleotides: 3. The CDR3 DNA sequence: TGTGCCAGCCCGGGACAGGGGAATGGCTACACCTTC. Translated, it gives CASPGQGNGYTF.

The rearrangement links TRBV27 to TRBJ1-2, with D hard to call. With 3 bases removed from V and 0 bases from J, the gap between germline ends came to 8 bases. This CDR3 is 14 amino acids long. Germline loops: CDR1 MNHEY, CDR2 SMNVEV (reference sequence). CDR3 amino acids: CASSLYRTNYGYTF. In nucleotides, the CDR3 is TGTGCCAGCAGTTTGTACAGAACTAACTATGGCTACACCTTC.

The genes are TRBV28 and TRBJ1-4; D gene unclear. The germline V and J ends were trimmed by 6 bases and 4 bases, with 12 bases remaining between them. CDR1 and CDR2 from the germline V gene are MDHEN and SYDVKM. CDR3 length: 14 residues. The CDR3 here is CASSTPPGNEKLFF. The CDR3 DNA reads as TGTGCCAGCAGCACCCCCCCCGGTAATGAAAAACTGTTTTTT.

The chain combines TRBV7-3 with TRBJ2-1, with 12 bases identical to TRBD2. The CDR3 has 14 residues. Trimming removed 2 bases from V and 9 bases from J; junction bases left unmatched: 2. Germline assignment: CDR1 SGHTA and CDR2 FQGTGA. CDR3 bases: TGTGCCAGCAGCTTACTAGCGGGGGGGCTTGAGCAGTTCTTC. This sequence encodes CASSLLAGGLEQFF.